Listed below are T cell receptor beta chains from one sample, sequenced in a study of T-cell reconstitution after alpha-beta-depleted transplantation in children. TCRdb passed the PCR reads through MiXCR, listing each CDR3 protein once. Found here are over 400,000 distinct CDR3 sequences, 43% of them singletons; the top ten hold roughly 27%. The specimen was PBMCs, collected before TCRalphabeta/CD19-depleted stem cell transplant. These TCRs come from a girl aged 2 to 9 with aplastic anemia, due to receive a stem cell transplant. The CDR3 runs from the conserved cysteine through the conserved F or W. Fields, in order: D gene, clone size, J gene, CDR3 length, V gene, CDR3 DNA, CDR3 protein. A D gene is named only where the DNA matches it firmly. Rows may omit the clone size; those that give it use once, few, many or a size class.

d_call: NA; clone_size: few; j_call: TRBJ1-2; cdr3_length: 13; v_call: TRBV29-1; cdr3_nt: TGCAGCGTTGATAAGGGTCGAGGGTATGGCTACACCTTC; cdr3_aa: CSVDKGRGYGYTF
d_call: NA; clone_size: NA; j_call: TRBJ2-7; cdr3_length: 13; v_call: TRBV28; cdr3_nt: TGTGCCAGTGTACCGGGAAACTCCTACGAGCAGTACTTC; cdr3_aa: CASVPGNSYEQYF
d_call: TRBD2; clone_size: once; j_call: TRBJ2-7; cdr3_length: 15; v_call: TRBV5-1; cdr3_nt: TGCGCCAGCAGCCCCTGGGAGCGGGGGGCCTACGAGCAGTACTTC; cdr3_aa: CASSPWERGAYEQYF
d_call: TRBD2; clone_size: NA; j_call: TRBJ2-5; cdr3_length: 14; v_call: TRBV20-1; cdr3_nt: TGCAGTGCTAGATTTGCTAGCGCTAGCGGGACCCAGTACTTC; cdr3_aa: CSARFASASGTQYF
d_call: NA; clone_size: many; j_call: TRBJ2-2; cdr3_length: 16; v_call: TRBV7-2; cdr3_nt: TGTGCCAGCAACTTAGTGTCAGGGCGGTACACCGGGGAGCTGTTTTTT; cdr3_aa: CASNLVSGRYTGELFF
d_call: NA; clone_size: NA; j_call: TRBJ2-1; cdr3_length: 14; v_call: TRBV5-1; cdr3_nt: TGCGCCAGCAGCCGGGTCGGAGGGGTAGATGAGCAGTTCTTC; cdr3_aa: CASSRVGGVDEQFF
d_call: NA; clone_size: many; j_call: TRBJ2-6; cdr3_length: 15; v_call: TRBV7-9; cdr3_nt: TGTGCCAGCAGCCCAGGGGCGCGGGGGGCCAACGTCCTGACTTTC; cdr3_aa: CASSPGARGANVLTF
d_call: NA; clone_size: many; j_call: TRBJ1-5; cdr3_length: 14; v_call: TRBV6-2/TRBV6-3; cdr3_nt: TGTGCCAGCAGTTCAGATACAAGGAGGAGGCCCCAGCATTTT; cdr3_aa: CASSSDTRRRPQHF
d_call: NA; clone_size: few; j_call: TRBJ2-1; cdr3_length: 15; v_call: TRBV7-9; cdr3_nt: TGTGCCAGCAGCTTGTATTCACCGCAATACAATGAGCAGTTCTTC; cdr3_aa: CASSLYSPQYNEQFF
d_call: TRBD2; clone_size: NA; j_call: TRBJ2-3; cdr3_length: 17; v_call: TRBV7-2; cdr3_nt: TGTGCCAGCAGCTTAGTTCGGCTAGCGGGCAGCACAGATACGCAGTATTTT; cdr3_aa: CASSLVRLAGSTDTQYF
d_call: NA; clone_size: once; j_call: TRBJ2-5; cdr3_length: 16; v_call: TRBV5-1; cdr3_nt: TGCGCCAGCAGCTTTGGCTCCAGTTCCTACCAAGAGACCCAGTACTTC; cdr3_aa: CASSFGSSSYQETQYF
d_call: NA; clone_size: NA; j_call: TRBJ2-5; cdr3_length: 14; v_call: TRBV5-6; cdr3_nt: TGTGCCAGCAGCTTGTGGAGAGGGAGGGAGACCCAGTACTTC; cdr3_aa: CASSLWRGRETQYF
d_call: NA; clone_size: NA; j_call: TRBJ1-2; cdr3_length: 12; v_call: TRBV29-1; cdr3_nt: TGCAGCGGAGGGGACATTTTGGAGGGCTACACCTTC; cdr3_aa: CSGGDILEGYTF
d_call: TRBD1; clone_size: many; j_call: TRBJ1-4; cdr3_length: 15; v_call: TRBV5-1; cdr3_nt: TGCGCCAGCAGCCCCGGGACAGGGAGGGGTGAAAAACTGTTTTTT; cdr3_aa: CASSPGTGRGEKLFF
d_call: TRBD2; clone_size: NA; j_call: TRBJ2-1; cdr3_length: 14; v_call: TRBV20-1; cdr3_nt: TGCAGTACCATAGCGGGAGATACCTACAATGAGCAGTTCTTC; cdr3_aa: CSTIAGDTYNEQFF
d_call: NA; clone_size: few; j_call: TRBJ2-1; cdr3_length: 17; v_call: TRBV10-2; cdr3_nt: TGCGCCAGCAGTGAGTTATTTAGACCTGGCTCCTACAATGAGCAGTTCTTC; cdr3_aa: CASSELFRPGSYNEQFF
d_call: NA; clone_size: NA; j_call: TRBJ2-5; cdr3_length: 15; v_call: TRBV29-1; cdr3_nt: TGCAGCGTTGAAACTGCCGGACAGCCCCAAGAGACCCAGTACTTC; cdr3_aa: CSVETAGQPQETQYF
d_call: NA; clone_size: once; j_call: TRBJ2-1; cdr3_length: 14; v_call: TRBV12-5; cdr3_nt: TGTGCTAGTGGGGAAACAGGTTACCGCAATGAGCAGTTCTTC; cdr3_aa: CASGETGYRNEQFF
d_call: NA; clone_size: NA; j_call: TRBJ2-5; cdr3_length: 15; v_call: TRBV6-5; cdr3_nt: TGTGCCAGCAGTTACGAAGGCAGCCTCCAAGAGACCCAGTACTTC; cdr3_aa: CASSYEGSLQETQYF
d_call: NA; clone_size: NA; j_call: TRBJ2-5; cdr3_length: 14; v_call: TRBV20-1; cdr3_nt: TGCAGTGCTAGAGCGGGGGCCTTAGGAGAGACCCAGTACTTC; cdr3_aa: CSARAGALGETQYF
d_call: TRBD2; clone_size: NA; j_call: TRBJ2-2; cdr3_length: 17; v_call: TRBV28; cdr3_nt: TGTGCCAGCAGAAGGAGTAGCGGGATGTCCCGGGGCGGGGAGCTGTTTTTT; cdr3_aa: CASRRSSGMSRGGELFF
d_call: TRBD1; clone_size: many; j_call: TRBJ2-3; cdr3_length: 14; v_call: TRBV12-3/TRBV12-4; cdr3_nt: TGTGCCAGTACAAGACAGGGCGCGACAGATACGCAGTATTTT; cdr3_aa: CASTRQGATDTQYF
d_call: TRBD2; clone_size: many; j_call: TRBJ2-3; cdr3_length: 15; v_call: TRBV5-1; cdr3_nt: TGCGCCAGCAGTAGGACTAGTGGAACGTTTGATACGCAGTATTTT; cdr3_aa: CASSRTSGTFDTQYF
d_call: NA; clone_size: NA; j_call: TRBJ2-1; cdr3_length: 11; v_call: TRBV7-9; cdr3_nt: TGTGCCAGCAGCTTAAAGGGGGAGCAGTTCTTC; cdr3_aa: CASSLKGEQFF
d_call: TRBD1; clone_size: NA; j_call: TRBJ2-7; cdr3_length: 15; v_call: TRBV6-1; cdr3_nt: TGTGCCAGCAGTGAAGGGACAGGACACTCCTACGAGCAGTACTTC; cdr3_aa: CASSEGTGHSYEQYF
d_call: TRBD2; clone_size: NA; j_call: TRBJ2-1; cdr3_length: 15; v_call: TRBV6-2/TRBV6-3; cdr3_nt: TGTGCCAGCAGTAAGGGACTAGCGGGCTACAATGAGCAGTTCTTC; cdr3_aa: CASSKGLAGYNEQFF
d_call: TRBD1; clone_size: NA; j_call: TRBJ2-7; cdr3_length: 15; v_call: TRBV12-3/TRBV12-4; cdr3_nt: TGTGCCAGCAGTTCCTCCGGGACAGGGGGGCGCGAGCAGTACTTC; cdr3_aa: CASSSSGTGGREQYF
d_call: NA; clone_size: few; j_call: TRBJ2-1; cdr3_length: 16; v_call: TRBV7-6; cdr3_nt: TGTGCCAGCAGCTTAGGGAGAGGGGGGAGCTACAATGAGCAGTTCTTC; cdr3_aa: CASSLGRGGSYNEQFF
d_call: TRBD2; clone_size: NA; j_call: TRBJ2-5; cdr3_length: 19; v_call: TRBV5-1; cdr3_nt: TGCGCCAGCAGCTCCCATCCCCCATTGACTAGCGGGGGCCAAGAGACCCAGTACTTC; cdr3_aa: CASSSHPPLTSGGQETQYF
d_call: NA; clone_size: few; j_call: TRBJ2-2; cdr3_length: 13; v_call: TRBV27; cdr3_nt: TGTGCCAGCAGTCCCGATAACACCGGGGAGCTGTTTTTT; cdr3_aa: CASSPDNTGELFF